The clone carrying this T cell receptor (beta chain) occurred a few times. The sample belongs to a study of T-cell reconstitution after alpha-beta-depleted transplantation in children. TCRbeta library construction was performed incorporating unique molecular identifiers. TCRdb recomputed calls from the PCR reads with MiXCR, one row per CDR3 protein. The sample shows about 400,000 distinct CDR3 sequences, around 21% of them seen only once. Germline V CDR1 and CDR2: MGHRA, YSYEKL. V lost 0 bases to trimming and J lost 6 bases, with 15 bases between them. There are 15 residues in the CDR3. The chain carries TRBV4-1 and TRBJ2-7, with a possible D match to TRBD1 (5 bases). The source material was PBMCs from the stem cell graft donor, sampled from the stem cell graft. The TCR sequence derives from a human donor who donated a stem cell graft to a child with acute myeloid leukemia. The chain's CDR3 is CASSQDLLQGSEQYF. The CDR3, as DNA: TGCGCCAGCAGCCAAGATTTATTGCAGGGTAGCGAGCAGTACTTC.